This T cell receptor (beta chain) came from a study of blood T cell repertoires in COVID-19 (dated by TCRdb to 2018 to 2020). For context, the study as a whole: Samples covering the acute and convalescent phases of COVID-19 were provided by collaborators in the United States, Italy and Spain. The repertoires were released in a freely available public database meant as a resource for research on the immune response to SARS-CoV-2. The dataset comprised deeply sampled blood TCRbeta repertoires from subjects exposed to, actively infected with, or recovered from COVID-19. Samples were obtained from the ongoing ImmuneRACE study (first 160 participants) and from 1,200 or so subjects provided by 6 global collaborators. The material from the prospective study consisted of cDNA or gDNA derived from T cells, B-cell-depleted T cells, or PBMCs. Sample metadata almost always included a de-identified subject ID, COVID-19 status, age in years and sex. Where available, HLA class I and class II types were obtained from metadata supplied by the sample provider rather than from assay-based typing.

About this clone: Its antigen remains unidentified. It has no much larger one-base neighbor in the sample; base qualities were not kept.

Study-wide conclusions, independent of this receptor: The quantity of clinical and demographic metadata differed by source and by participant and was supplied without curation.

Whole blood was collected in K2EDTA tubes by collaborating institutions according to the institutions' own protocols. For TCRbeta analysis, collaborator samples were shipped as frozen whole blood, as isolated PBMCs, or as DNA extracted from either sample type. TCRbeta CDR3 regions were amplified from genomic DNA using the immunoSEQ Assay, a bias-controlled multiplex PCR. From the authors' description of their analysis: The number of nucleated cells in each sample was estimated from the amplification of reference gene primers within the assay. Sequence reads were collapsed and filtered to measure the absolute abundance of every unique TCRbeta CDR3 rearrangement. Productive Simpson clonality was computed per sample as the square root of Simpson's diversity index over productive rearrangements. In its TCRdb copy, this immuneACCESS table keeps in-frame sequences only and misses some clones. Where compared with another copy, unresolved V genes explain less than half of these, and the others have no known cause. V, J and clone size reflect that table, while D and trimming were determined from the DNA. Within this sample are approximately 670,000 clones, with around 90% of them counted one time only. The ten largest make up roughly 0.25% of the sample.

From cysteine to phenylalanine, the CDR3 is 14 amino acids long. The kept DNA is CDR3 alone, 42 bases in frame from the first base. V ends up 1 base short and J 7 bases short, with an unmatched junction base count of 4. Per the germline V gene (reference sequence), LGHDT is the CDR1 and YNNKEL is the CDR2. The source is a woman under 30 with acute or convalescent COVID-19. The sample taken for sequencing was peripheral blood. The chain links TRBV3-1 (or the pseudogene TRBV3-2) with TRBJ1-5, and 7 junctional nucleotides match TRBD1. This receptor has the CDR3 CASSQVRGDQPQHF. The DNA sequence is TGTGCCAGCAGCCAAGTCAGGGGGGACCAGCCCCAGCATTTT.